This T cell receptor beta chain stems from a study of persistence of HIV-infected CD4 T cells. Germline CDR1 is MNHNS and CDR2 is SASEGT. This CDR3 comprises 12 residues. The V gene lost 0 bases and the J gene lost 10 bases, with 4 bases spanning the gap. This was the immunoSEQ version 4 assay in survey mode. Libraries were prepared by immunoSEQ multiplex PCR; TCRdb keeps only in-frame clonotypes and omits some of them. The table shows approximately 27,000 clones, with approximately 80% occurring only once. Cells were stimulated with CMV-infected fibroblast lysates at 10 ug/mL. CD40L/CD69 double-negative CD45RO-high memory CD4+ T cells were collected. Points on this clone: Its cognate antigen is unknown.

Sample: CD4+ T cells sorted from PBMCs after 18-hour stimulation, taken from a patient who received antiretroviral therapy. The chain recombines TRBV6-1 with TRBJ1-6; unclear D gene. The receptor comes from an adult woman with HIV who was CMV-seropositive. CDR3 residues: CASSEARSPLHF. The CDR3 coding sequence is TGTGCCAGCAGTGAAGCGAGGTCACCCCTCCACTTT.